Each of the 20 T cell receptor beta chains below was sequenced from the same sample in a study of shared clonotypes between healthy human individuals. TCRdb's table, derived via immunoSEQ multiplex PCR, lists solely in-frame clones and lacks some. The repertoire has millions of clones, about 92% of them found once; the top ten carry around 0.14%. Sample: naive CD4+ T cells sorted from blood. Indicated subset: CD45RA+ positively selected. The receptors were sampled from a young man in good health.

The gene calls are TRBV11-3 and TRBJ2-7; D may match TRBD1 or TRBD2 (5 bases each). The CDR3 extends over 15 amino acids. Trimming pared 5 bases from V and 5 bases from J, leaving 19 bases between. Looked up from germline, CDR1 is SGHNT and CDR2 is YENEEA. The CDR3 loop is CASSQDGGRSNEQYF. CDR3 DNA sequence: TGTGCCAGCAGCCAAGATGGGGGAAGGTCCAACGAGCAGTACTTC.

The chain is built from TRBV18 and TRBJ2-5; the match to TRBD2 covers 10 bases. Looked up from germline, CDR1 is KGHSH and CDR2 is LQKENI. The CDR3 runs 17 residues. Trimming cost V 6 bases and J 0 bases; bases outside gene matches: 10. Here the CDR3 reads CASSNGLLAGNQETQYF. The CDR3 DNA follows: TGTGCCAGCTCGAACGGGTTACTAGCGGGAAACCAAGAGACCCAGTACTTC.

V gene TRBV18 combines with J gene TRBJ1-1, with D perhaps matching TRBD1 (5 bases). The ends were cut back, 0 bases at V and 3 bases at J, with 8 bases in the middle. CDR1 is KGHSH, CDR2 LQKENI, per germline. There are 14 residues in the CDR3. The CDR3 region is CASSPPGGYTEAFF. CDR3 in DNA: TGTGCCAGCTCACCACCGGGGGGGTACACTGAAGCTTTCTTT.

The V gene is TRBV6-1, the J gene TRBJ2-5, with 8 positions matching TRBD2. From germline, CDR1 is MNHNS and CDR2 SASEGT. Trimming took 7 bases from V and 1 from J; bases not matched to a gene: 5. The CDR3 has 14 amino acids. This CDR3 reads CASTYSGAQETQYF. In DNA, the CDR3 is TGTGCCAGCACCTATAGCGGGGCCCAAGAGACCCAGTACTTC.

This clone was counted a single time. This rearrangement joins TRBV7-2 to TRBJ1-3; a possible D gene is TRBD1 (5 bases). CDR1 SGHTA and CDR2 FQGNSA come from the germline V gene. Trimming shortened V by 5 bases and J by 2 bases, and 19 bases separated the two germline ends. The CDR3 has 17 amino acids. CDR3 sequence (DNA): TGTGCCAGCAGCCACCTGAAGCGCAGGGACCCTGGAAACACCATATATTTT. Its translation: CASSHLKRRDPGNTIYF.

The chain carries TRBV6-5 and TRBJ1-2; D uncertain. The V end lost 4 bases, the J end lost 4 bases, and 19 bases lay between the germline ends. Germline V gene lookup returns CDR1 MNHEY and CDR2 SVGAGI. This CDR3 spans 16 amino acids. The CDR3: CASSSESLGDFYGYTF. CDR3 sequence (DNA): TGTGCCAGCAGTTCCGAATCTCTAGGAGATTTCTATGGCTACACCTTC.

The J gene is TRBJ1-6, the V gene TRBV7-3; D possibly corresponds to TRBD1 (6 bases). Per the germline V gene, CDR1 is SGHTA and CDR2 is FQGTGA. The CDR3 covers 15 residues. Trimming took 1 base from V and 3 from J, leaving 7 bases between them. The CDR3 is CASSLMDSYNSPLHF. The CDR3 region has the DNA TGTGCCAGCAGCTTAATGGACAGCTATAATTCACCCCTCCACTTT.

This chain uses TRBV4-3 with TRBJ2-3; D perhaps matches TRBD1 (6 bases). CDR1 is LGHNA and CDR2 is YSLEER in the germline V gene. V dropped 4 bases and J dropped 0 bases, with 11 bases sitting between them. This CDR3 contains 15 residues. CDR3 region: CASSRRTDSTDTQYF. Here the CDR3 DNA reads TGCGCCAGCAGCCGCCGGACAGATAGCACAGATACGCAGTATTTT.

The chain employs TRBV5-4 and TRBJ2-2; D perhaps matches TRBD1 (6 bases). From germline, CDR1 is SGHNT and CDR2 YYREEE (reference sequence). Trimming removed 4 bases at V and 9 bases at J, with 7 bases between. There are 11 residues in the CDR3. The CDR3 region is CASSGDRELFF. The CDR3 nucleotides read TGTGCCAGCAGCGGGGACAGGGAGCTGTTTTTT. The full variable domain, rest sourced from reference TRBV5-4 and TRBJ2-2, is ETGVTQSPTHLIKTRGQQVTLRCSSQSGHNTVSWYQQALGQGPQFIFQYYREEENGRGNFPPRFSGLQFPNYSSELNVNALELDDSALYLCASSGDRELFFGEGSRLTVL.

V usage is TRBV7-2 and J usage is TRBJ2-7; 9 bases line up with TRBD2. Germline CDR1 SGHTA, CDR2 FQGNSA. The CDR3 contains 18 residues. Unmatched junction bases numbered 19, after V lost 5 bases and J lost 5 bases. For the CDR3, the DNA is TGTGCCAGCAGCCCCCACCTAATGGCTAGCGGGAAGAGGGACGAGCAGTACTTC. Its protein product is CASSPHLMASGKRDEQYF.

For the CDR3, the DNA is TGTGCCAGCAGTGATTCAGGGGCTAGCACCGGGGAGCTGTTTTTT. This translates into CASSDSGASTGELFF. The chain is built from TRBV25-1 and TRBJ2-2; the D gene is possibly TRBD1 (6 bases). Germline V gene sequence: CDR1 MGHDK, CDR2 SYGVNS. This CDR3 spans 15 amino acids. With 3 bases removed from V and 4 bases from J, the gap between germline ends came to 12 bases.

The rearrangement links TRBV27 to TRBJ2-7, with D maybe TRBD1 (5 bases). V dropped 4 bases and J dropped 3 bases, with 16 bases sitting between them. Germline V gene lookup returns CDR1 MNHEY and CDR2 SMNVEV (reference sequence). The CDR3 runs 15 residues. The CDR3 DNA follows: TGTGCCAGCAGTTCATATTACAGCACAGGCTACGAGCAGTACTTC. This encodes CASSSYYSTGYEQYF.

The CDR3 loop is CASSPMGGTDEQYF. In DNA form, the CDR3 reads TGTGCCAGCAGCCCCATGGGGGGGACCGACGAGCAGTACTTC. The rearrangement joins TRBV7-3 to TRBJ2-7; 7 bases agree with TRBD2. In germline, CDR1 is SGHTA, CDR2 FQGTGA. J gave up 5 bases and V 5 bases, and 9 bases lay outside the gene matches. CDR3 length: 14 residues.

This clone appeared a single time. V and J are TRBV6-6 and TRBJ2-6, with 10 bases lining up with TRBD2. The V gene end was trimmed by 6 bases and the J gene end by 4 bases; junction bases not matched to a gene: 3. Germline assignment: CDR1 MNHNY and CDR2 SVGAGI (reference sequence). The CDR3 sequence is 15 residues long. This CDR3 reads CASSPSGGGANVLTF. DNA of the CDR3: TGTGCCAGCAGCCCTAGCGGGGGCGGGGCCAACGTCCTGACTTTC.

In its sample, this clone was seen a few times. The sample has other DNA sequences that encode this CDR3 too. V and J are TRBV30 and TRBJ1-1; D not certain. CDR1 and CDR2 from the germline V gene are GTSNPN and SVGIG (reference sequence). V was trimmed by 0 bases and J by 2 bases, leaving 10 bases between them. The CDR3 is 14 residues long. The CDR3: CAWSVRRGNTEAFF. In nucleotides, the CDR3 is TGTGCCTGGAGTGTAAGGCGGGGAAACACTGAAGCTTTCTTT.

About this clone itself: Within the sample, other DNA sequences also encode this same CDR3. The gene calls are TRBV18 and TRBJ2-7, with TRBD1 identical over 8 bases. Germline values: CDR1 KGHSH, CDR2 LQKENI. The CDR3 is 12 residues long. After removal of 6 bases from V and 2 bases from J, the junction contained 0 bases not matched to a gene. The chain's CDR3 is CASSTGAYEQYF. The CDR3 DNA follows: TGTGCCAGCTCGACAGGGGCCTACGAGCAGTACTTC.

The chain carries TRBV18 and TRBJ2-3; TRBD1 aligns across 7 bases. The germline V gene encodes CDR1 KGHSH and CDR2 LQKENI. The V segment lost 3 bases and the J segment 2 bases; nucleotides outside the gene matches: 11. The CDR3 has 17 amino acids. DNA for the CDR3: TGTGCCAGCTCACCCTATTACGGACAGGAAAACACAGATACGCAGTATTTT. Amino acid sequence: CASSPYYGQENTDTQYF.

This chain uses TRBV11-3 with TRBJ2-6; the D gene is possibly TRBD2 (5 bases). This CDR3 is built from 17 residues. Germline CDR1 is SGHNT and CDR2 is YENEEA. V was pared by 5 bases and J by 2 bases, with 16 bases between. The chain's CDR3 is CASSPGVSFPGANVLTF. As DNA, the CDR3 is TGTGCCAGCAGCCCCGGGGTCAGCTTCCCTGGGGCCAACGTCCTGACTTTC.

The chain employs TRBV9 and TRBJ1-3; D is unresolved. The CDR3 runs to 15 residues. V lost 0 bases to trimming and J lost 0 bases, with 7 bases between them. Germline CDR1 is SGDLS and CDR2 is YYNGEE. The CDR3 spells CASSVADNSGNTIYF. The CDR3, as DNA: TGTGCCAGCAGCGTAGCCGACAACTCTGGAAACACCATATATTTT.

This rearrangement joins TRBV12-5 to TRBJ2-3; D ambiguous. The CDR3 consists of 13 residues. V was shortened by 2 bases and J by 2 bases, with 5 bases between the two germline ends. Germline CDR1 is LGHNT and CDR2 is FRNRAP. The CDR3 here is CASGLSPTDTQYF. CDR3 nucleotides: TGTGCTAGTGGTTTGTCCCCCACAGATACGCAGTATTTT.